The entry that follows covers one T cell receptor (beta chain) sequence. Its target is not known. Libraries were made from TCR beta cDNA, and they carried unique molecular identifiers. TCRdb recomputed calls from the PCR reads with MiXCR, one row per CDR3 protein. The table includes hundreds of thousands of distinct CDR3 sequences, 25% to 30% detected once. Germline-derived CDR1 and CDR2 are DFQATT and SNEGSKA (reference sequence). The germline V and J ends were trimmed by 6 bases and 8 bases, with 14 bases remaining between them. This CDR3 has 13 residues. The record originates from a study of post-analysis software for immune sequencing data. General observations from the study: TRBV5-6, TRBV5-1 and TRBV20-1 were among several TRBV segments more frequent in patients than controls. F measure showed strong co-clustering of same-batch samples.

The chain has TRBV20-1 and TRBJ1-6; D is undetermined. The receptor's source is a girl aged 10 to 17 with multiple sclerosis. The source material was blood. CDR3 nucleotides: TGCAGTGCCCGATGGAGCCCCGATTCACCCCTCCACTTT. The encoded protein is CSARWSPDSPLHF.